The clone carrying this T cell receptor beta chain was seen at least ten times. Its target is unknown. Amplifying from RNA transcripts, the study obtained TCR beta CDR3 regions. A first-round RT-PCR used HTBI primers, followed by a second-round multiplex PCR. TCRdb itself ran the multiplex PCR reads through MiXCR, one entry per CDR3 protein. This table has hundreds of thousands of distinct CDR3 sequences, over 40% appearing once. The data belong to a study of Graves' ophthalmopathy and Graves' hyperthyroidism. Study-level findings and limits: The authors also found most expanded thyroid clonotypes above 0.001 frequency in blood. The model's prediction of ophthalmopathy progression had roughly 68% sensitivity and approximately 72% specificity.

The TCR comes from an adult man with Graves' ophthalmopathy. The sample consisted of peripheral blood.

The CDR3 DNA reads TGTGCCAGCAGTATCGGACAAACTGAAGCTTTCTTT. It encodes CASSIGQTEAFF. J is TRBJ1-1 and V is TRBV12-3 or TRBV12-4; tentatively, D is TRBD1 (5 bases). V shed 5 bases and J shed 5 bases, with 9 bases lying between them. The CDR3 extends over 12 amino acids.